Each of the 10 T cell receptor beta chains below was sequenced from the same sample in a study of CD8 T cells in Susac syndrome. With random hexamers, about 0.45 to 1 ug RNA was reverse transcribed. From the immunoSEQ multiplex PCR reads, TCRdb called clonotypes with MiXCR, one entry per CDR3 protein. The table lists about 140,000 distinct CDR3 sequences, approximately 94% of them singletons, with about 0.076% in the top ten. Sequenced material: CD4+ T cells from PBMCs. These receptor sequences come from a human donor in good health.

The rearrangement links TRBV7-2 to TRBJ2-7; TRBD1 matches at 8 bases. The CDR3 sequence is 14 residues long. With 1 base clipped from V and 6 bases from J, the junction kept 5 bases outside the gene matches. In germline, CDR1 is SGHTA, CDR2 FQGNSA. In DNA form, the CDR3 reads TGTGCCAGCAGCTTAGGGACAGGGTGGGGCGAGCAGTACTTC. This codes for CASSLGTGWGEQYF.

This clonotype was seen only once. CDR3 protein: CASSLGRAGGVSYNEQFF. The CDR3 DNA reads as TGTGCCAGCAGCTTGGGTAGGGCGGGAGGAGTGTCCTACAATGAGCAGTTCTTC. This chain links TRBV5-4 with TRBJ2-1; 8 nucleotides match TRBD2. The CDR3 has 18 residues. Germline V gene lookup returns CDR1 SGHNT and CDR2 YYREEE (reference sequence). Unmatched junction bases numbered 9, after V lost 0 bases and J lost 1 base.

The chain has TRBV6-2 or TRBV6-3 and TRBJ2-5, with D unresolved. V was clipped by 8 bases and J by 6 bases, with 13 bases between them. This CDR3 is built from 12 residues. Germline CDR1 MNHEY, CDR2 SVGEGT. As DNA, the CDR3 is TGTGCCAGCCTAGACCCTGCCAAGACCCAGTACTTC. Translated: CASLDPAKTQYF.

The count of this clonotype is one. The chain combines TRBV30 with TRBJ1-3; D is perhaps TRBD1 (5 bases). V lost 3 bases to trimming and J lost 2 bases, with 8 bases between them. The CDR3 spans 13 residues. Germline assignment: CDR1 GTSNPN and CDR2 SVGIG (reference sequence). CDR3 in amino acids: CAWRGVPGNTIYF. The CDR3 DNA sequence: TGTGCCTGGAGAGGGGTACCTGGAAACACCATATATTTT.

This chain joins TRBV6-1 and TRBJ2-7, with 10 bases fitting TRBD1. There are 14 residues in the CDR3. Germline loops: CDR1 MNHNS, CDR2 SASEGT. The trim removed 6 bases at V and 3 bases at J, leaving 5 bases unmatched. CDR3 amino acids: CASRNRDRGYEQYF. CDR3 nucleotide sequence: TGTGCCAGCAGGAACCGGGACAGGGGCTACGAGCAGTACTTC.

The rearrangement links TRBV30 to TRBJ2-7, with 8 bases lining up with TRBD2. Germline lookup yields CDR1 GTSNPN and CDR2 SVGIG (reference sequence). J gave up 3 bases and V 0 bases, and 10 bases lay outside the gene matches. The length of the CDR3 is 16 residues. CDR3 sequence reads: CAWSVPIAGGRYEQYF. CDR3 nucleotides: TGTGCCTGGAGTGTACCGATTGCGGGAGGCCGCTACGAGCAGTACTTC.

The gene calls are TRBV11-2 and TRBJ2-2; 11 bases are a match to TRBD1. Germline trimming cut 4 bases from V and 4 bases from J; bases unmatched to any gene: 5. Germline V gives CDR1 SGHAT, CDR2 FQNNGV. The CDR3 is 16 residues long. The CDR3, as DNA: TGTGCCAGCAGCTGGGGACAGGGGGTGGTCACCGGGGAGCTGTTTTTT. Translating it yields CASSWGQGVVTGELFF.

Notes on this clonotype: The junction shows a germline mismatch at one end, possibly a read error. The chain is built from TRBV11-2 and TRBJ1-4; D is uncertain. CDR1 and CDR2 from the germline V gene are SGHAT and FQNNGV. The CDR3 contains 14 residues. The CDR3 here is CASSLGGGNGKLFF. The CDR3 DNA reads as TGTGCCAGCAGCTTAGGAGGCGGGAATGGAAAACTGTTTTTT.

This chain connects TRBV6-2 or TRBV6-3 to TRBJ2-2; D perhaps matches TRBD1 (6 bases). Germline values: CDR1 MNHEY, CDR2 SVGEGT. This CDR3 region has 15 residues. V shed 6 bases and J shed 0 bases, with 11 bases lying between them. The CDR3 reads CASSRDRSNTGELFF. The CDR3 DNA follows: TGTGCCAGCAGCCGCGACAGGTCGAACACCGGGGAGCTGTTTTTT.

The chain joins TRBV18 to TRBJ2-3; D perhaps matches TRBD1 (6 bases). Germline V CDR1 and CDR2: KGHSH, LQKENI. This CDR3 spans 18 amino acids. V was pared by 4 bases and J by 4 bases, with 24 bases between. For the CDR3, the DNA is TGTGCCAGCTCACGATCCCCCGTAGGGGGAGTAGGAGCAGATACGCAGTATTTT. Its translation: CASSRSPVGGVGADTQYF.